This T cell receptor beta chain was sequenced during a study of regulatory T cells in long-lasting Graves disease. Study results and limitations: Possibly, too few samples lowered accuracy. Patients with persistent disease shared 2,500 to 3,500 public clonotypes, outpacing the approximately 970 shared by new patients. The study found TRBV28, TRBJ1-2 and TRBJ2-5 favored in persistent disease.

The TCR beta library used iRepertoire HTBI primers with Arm-PCR amplification of CDR3. Original handling: Among the samples, 50 to 80 TRBV and 14 to 15 TRBJ segments were identified. MiXCR, applied by TCRdb to the multiplex PCR reads, yields one record per CDR3 protein. These V and J calls rely on TCRdb rather than the paper's analysis. Of some 450,000 distinct CDR3 sequences listed, about 25% are singletons. V gave up 3 bases and J gave up 3 bases; unmatched junction bases: 5. The germline V gene has CDR1 DFQATT and CDR2 SNEGSKA (reference sequence). The CDR3 totals 14 residues. This clonotype was detected many times. No antigen is known for it. Time point noted: persistent/refractory GD, antithyroid drugs over 5 years with positive TRAb. Following extraction of RNA from PBMCs, that RNA was used to make the TCR library.

The rearrangement joins TRBV20-1 to TRBJ1-2; TRBD1 matches at 9 bases. This TCR derives from a female donor with Graves disease. The sample consisted of peripheral blood mononuclear cells (PBMCs), taken when the disease was refractory, from a patient treated with antithyroid drugs. The CDR3 coding sequence is TGCAGTGCTAGCCACAGGGGGCGGGACTATGGCTACACCTTC. Translated, it gives CSASHRGRDYGYTF.